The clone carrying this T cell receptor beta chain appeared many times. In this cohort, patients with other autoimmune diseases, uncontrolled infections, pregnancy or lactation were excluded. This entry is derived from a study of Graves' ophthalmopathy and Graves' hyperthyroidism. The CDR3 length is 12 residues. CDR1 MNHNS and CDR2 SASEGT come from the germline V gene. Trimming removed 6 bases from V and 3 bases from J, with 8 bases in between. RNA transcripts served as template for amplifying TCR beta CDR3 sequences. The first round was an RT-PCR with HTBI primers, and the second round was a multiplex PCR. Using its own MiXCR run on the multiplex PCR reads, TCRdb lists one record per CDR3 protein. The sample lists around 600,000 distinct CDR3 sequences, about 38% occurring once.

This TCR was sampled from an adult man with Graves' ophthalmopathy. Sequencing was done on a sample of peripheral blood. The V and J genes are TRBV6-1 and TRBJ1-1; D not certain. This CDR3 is CASRTRDTEAFF. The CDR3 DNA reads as TGTGCCAGCAGAACGCGTGACACTGAAGCTTTCTTT.